A selection of T cell receptor beta chains follows, all from one sample in a study of blood T cell dynamics during melanoma immunotherapy. Profiled with immunoSEQ multiplex PCR; TCRdb holds only in-frame clones, not every one. In the table there are 9,500 to 11,000 clones, approximately 89% of which are singletons. The sample was blood, taken from a patient treated with checkpoint blockade. These receptors all stem from a human donor with melanoma. Each CDR3 is given with its conserved first and last residue. The order of the fields is J gene, D gene, clone size, V gene, CDR3 DNA, CDR3 protein. A D gene is named only where the DNA matches it firmly. Size is omitted from some rows. Given values are once, few, many or a class for expanded clones.

TRBJ2-3	-	-	TRBV7-3	TGTGCCAGCAGACCCACCGGACCCGGCGGTACGCAGTATTTT	CASRPTGPGGTQYF
TRBJ2-1	-	-	TRBV9	TGTGCCAGCAGCGATGACGATAACGATGAGCAGTTCTTC	CASSDDDNDEQFF
TRBJ2-6	TRBD1	-	TRBV5-1	TGCGCCAGCAGTCCCCGGGACAGGGTAAGCTCTGGGGCCAACGTCCTGACTTTC	CASSPRDRVSSGANVLTF
TRBJ2-1	-	-	TRBV5-1	TGCGCCAGCAGCCCCCGCCGGGGTAGCCTGTCCTACAATGAGCAGTTCTTC	CASSPRRGSLSYNEQFF
TRBJ2-7	-	-	TRBV10-2	TGCGCCAGCAGTGAAGTAGTAGCTCTCTACGAGCAGTACTTC	CASSEVVALYEQYF
TRBJ2-3	-	-	TRBV9	TGTGCCAGCAGCGCCTATACCACAGATACGCAGTATTTT	CASSAYTTDTQYF
TRBJ2-7	-	-	TRBV28	TGTGCCAGCAGTTTGTGGGCCTCGGAGCAGTACTTC	CASSLWASEQYF
TRBJ1-1	-	once	TRBV7-8	TGTGCCAGCAGCTTATATGGGCGGGGATCGAACACTGAAGCTTTCTTT	CASSLYGRGSNTEAFF
TRBJ2-5	-	-	TRBV25-1	TGTGCCAGCAGTGATAGTCCGAACCAAGAGACCCAGTACTTC	CASSDSPNQETQYF
TRBJ2-5	-	-	TRBV5-1	TGCGCCAGCAGCTTGGCAGGGGTCCAAGAGACCCAGTACTTC	CASSLAGVQETQYF
TRBJ1-1	TRBD1	-	TRBV30	TGTGCCTGGAGTGTTGACAGGGGGCCTCCTACCACTGAAGCTTTCTTT	CAWSVDRGPPTTEAFF
TRBJ2-2	-	-	TRBV28	TGTGCCAGCACCCTAAAGAGGGGGGAGCTGTTTTTT	CASTLKRGELFF
TRBJ2-5	-	-	TRBV11-2	TGTGCCAGCAGCTTGGGCAGGGAAGAGACCCAGTACTTC	CASSLGREETQYF
TRBJ2-5	-	-	TRBV19	TGTGCCAGTAGAGCTGCGGTGGGATCGGGGGAGACCCAGTACTTC	CASRAAVGSGETQYF
TRBJ1-4	-	-	TRBV18	TGTGCCAGCTCACCAGCGTATACGGACGAAAAACTGTTTTTT	CASSPAYTDEKLFF
TRBJ2-3	-	-	TRBV6-4	TGTGCCAGCAGTGCAAAGGGGGGGCAAGATACGCAGTATTTT	CASSAKGGQDTQYF
TRBJ2-5	-	-	TRBV7-2	TGTGCCAGCAGCCTACAGGGCCACCCTCCCCAAGAGACCCAGTACTTC	CASSLQGHPPQETQYF
TRBJ2-1	TRBD2	-	TRBV7-2	TGTGCCAGCAGCTTAGTAGCGGGAGCGTACAATGAGCAGTTCTTC	CASSLVAGAYNEQFF
TRBJ2-2	TRBD1	-	TRBV7-2	TGTGCCAGCAGCTTGAGACAGGGCTTGACCGGGGAGCTGTTTTTT	CASSLRQGLTGELFF
TRBJ2-1	TRBD2	-	TRBV5-4	TGTGCCAGCAGCTTGGAGCGGGAAAGCCACAATGAGCAGTTCTTC	CASSLERESHNEQFF
TRBJ2-7	-	-	TRBV11-3	TGTGCCAGCTCCCAGGGCAGGTACTACGAGCAGTACTTC	CASSQGRYYEQYF
TRBJ2-7	-	few	TRBV7-9	TGTGCCAGCAGCCCGAAATACAGGGTCACGTCCGAGCAGTACTTC	CASSPKYRVTSEQYF
TRBJ1-2	-	-	TRBV28	TGTGCCAGCAGCACGGACAGAAACGTCTATGTCTATGGCTACACCTTC	CASSTDRNVYVYGYTF
TRBJ1-1	-	-	TRBV7-2	TGTGCCAGCAGCTTAGCCTCCGGCAGCCAGGTCGGGCCGAACACTGAAGCTTTCTTT	CASSLASGSQVGPNTEAFF
TRBJ1-5	-	-	TRBV28	TGTGCCAGCAGTCCACTCTTTGGAGCTATTGGGCAGCCCCAGCATTTT	CASSPLFGAIGQPQHF
TRBJ2-5	-	-	TRBV19	TGTGCCAGTAGGCCGCGAGGGGGACCAGAAGAGACCCAGTACTTC	CASRPRGGPEETQYF
TRBJ2-7	TRBD1	-	TRBV6-6	TGTGCCAGCAGTCCGGGACAGGGCCTATCCTACGAGCAGTACTTC	CASSPGQGLSYEQYF